The sequence of this TCR beta chain was determined in a study of technical replicates of blood from a few donors (dated by TCRdb to about 2017). Library generation was performed with the immunoSEQ multiplex PCR assay. TCRdb carries this immuneACCESS record with in-frame sequences only. Its versions omit some clonotypes, under half of them owing to an unresolved V gene in the studies checked, with the rest unexplained. This sample comprises 85,000 to 100,000 clones, just under 95% of them detected only once. Together, the top ten hold over 0.2% of the sample. About this clone itself: Its antigen remains unidentified. There are no base qualities to consult, and no much larger clone falls within one base.

The germline V gene specifies SGDLS as CDR1 and YYNGEE as CDR2. There are 14 amino acids in the CDR3, from cysteine to phenylalanine inclusive. Only the CDR3 part of the read is kept: 42 bases, read in frame from the first base. Trimming removed 2 bases from V and 5 bases from J; the gene matches leave 5 bases unexplained. The chain was built from TRBV9 and TRBJ2-5, and 8 junctional nucleotides match TRBD2. This sequence originates from a human donor in good health. The sample was T cells isolated from PBMCs. The sequenced DNA: TGTGCCAGCAGCGTCGGGGGGGCCGGGGAGACCCAGTACTTC. This is translated as CASSVGGAGETQYF.